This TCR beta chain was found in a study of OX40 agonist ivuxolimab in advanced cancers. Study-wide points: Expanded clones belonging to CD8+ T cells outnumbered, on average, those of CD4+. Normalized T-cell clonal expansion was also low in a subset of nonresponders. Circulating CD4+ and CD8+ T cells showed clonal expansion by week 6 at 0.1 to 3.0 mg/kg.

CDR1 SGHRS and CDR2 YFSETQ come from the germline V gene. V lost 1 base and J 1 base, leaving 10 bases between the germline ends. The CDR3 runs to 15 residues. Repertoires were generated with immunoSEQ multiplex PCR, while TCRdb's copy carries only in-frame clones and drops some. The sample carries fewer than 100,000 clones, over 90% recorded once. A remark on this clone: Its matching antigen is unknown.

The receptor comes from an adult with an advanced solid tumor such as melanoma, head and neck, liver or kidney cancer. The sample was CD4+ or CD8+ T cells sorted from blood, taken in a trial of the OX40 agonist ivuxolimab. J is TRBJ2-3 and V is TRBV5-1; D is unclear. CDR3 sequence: CASSLFTPRTDTQYF. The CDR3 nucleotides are TGCGCCAGCAGCTTGTTCACCCCCCGCACAGATACGCAGTATTTT.